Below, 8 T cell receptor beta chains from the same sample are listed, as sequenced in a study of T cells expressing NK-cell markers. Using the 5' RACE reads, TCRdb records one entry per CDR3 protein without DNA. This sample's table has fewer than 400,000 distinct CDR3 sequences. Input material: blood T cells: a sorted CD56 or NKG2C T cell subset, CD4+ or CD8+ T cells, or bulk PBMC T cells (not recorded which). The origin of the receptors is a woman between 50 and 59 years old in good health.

CDR3 sequence: CASSLDSPEQFF. The genes are TRBV12-3 or TRBV12-4 and TRBJ2-1; TCRdb picks TRBD1, but there is no DNA to check that call. The CDR3 runs 12 residues.

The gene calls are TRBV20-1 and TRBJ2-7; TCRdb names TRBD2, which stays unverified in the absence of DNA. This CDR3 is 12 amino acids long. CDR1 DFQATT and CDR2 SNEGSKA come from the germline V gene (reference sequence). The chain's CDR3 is CSAQGLTYEQYF.

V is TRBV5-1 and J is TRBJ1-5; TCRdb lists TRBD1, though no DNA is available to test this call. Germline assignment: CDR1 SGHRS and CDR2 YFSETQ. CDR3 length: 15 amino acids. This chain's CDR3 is CASSLKTGRNQPQHF. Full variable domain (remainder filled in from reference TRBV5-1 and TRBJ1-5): KAGVTQTPRYLIKTRGQQVTLSCSPISGHRSVSWYQQTPGQGLQFLFEYFSETQRNKGNFPGRFSGRQFSNSRSEMNVSTLELGDSALYLCASSLKTGRNQPQHFGDGTRLSIL.

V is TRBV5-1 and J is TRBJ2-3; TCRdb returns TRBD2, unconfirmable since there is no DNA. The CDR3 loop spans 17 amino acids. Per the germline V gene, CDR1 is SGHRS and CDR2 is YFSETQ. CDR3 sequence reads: CASSLVGLAGPLDTQYF.

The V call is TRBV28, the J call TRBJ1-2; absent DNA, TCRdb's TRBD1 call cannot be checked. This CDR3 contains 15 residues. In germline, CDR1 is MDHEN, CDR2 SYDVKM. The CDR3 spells CASRPNTGGVDGYTF.

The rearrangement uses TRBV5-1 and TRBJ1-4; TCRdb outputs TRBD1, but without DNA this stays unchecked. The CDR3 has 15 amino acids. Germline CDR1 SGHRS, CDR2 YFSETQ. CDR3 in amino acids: CASSSRTGENEKLFF.

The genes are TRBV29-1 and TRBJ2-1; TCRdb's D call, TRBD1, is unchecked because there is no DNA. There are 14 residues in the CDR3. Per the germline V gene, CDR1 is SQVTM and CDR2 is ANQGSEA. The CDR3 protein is CSVRLGTYLSSQFF.

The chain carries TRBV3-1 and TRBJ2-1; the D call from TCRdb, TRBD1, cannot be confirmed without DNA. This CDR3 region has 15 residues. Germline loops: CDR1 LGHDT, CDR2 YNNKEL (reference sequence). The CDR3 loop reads CASSQGVQGHNEQFF.